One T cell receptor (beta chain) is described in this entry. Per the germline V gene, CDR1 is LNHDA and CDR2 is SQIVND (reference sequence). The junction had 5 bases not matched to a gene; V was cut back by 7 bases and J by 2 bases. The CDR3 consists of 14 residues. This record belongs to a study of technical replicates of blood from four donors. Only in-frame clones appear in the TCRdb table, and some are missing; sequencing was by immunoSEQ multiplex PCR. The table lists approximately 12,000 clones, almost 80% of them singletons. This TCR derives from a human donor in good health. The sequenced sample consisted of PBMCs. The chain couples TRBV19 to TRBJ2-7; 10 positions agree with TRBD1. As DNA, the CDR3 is TGTGCCAGTACCATGGGGACAGGGGCCTACGAGCAGTACTTC. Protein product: CASTMGTGAYEQYF.